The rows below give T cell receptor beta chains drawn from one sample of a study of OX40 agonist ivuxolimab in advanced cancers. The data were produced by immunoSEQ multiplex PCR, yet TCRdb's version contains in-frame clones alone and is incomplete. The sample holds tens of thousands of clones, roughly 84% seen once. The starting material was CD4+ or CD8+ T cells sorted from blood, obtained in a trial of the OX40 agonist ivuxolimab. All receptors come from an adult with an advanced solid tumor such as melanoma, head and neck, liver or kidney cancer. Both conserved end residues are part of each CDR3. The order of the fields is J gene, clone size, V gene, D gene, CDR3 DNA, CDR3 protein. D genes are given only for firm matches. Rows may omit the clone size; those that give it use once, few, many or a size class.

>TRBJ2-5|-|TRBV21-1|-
TGTGCCAGCAGCCCTACCCGGGGGACAGGGAAGCAGACCCAGTACTTC
CASSPTRGTGKQTQYF
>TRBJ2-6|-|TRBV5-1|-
TGCGCCAGCAGCTTGCCCAGGGTCGACACTGGGGCCAACGTCCTGACTTTC
CASSLPRVDTGANVLTF
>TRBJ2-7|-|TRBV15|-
TGTGCCACCAGCAGAGGCGTGGGGGAAGAGCAGTACTTC
CATSRGVGEEQYF
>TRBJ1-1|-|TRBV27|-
TGTGCCAGCAGCCTCCGTCAGGGGCAATTGAACACTGAAGCTTTCTTT
CASSLRQGQLNTEAFF
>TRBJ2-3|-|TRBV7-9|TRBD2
TGTGCCAGCAGCCCTCGGCGGGGGTACACAGATACGCAGTATTTT
CASSPRRGYTDTQYF
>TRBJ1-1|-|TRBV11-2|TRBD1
TGTGCCAGCAGCTGGACAGGGGCGACTGAAGCTTTCTTT
CASSWTGATEAFF
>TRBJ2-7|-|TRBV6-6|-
TGTGCCAGCAGTGCGACCTACGAGCAGTACTTC
CASSATYEQYF
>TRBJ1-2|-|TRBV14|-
TGTGCCAGCAGCCAAGGGGGGTCCTATGGCTACACCTTC
CASSQGGSYGYTF
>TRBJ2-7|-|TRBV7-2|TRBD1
TGTGCCAGCAGCCCGACAGGGGACCACGAGCAGTACTTC
CASSPTGDHEQYF
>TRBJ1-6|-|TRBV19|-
TGTGCCAGTAGTATGCTGAGCTCCTATAATTCACCCCTCCACTTT
CASSMLSSYNSPLHF
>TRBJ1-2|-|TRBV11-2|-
TGTGCCAGCAGCCCCGCCCGGACAGCGGCGGGCTACACCTTC
CASSPARTAAGYTF
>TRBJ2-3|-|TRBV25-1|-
TGTGCCAGCAGAAGGGGGACCTTCTCAGATACGCAGTATTTT
CASRRGTFSDTQYF
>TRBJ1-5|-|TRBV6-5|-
TGTGCCAGCAGTGAGGGCCACGCCGTGTCGCATTTT
CASSEGHAVSHF
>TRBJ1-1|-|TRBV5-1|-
TGCGCCAGCAGCTTGGCCGTCGGGGGGACTGAAGCTTTCTTT
CASSLAVGGTEAFF
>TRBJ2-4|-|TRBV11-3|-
TGTGCCAGCAGTCCCGGACGGGGAAACATTCAGTACTTC
CASSPGRGNIQYF
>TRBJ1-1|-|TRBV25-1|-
TGTGCCAGCAGTATTACCCGGGGCACTGAAGCTTTCTTT
CASSITRGTEAFF
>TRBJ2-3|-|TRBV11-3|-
TGTGCCAGCAGTCTTGGGGGGCGCGGTGGTCCAGATACGCAGTATTTT
CASSLGGRGGPDTQYF
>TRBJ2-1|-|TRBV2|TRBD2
TGTGCCACTACCCCCCCGGGAGGGAATGAGCAGTTCTTC
CATTPPGGNEQFF
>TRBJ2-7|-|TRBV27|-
TGTGCCAGCTCCCCGTCAGGGTTCTACGAGCAGTACTTC
CASSPSGFYEQYF
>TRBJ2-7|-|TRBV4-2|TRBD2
TGTGCCAGCAGCCAAGGGGGTAGCGGGGGCGGCGAGCAGTACTTC
CASSQGGSGGGEQYF
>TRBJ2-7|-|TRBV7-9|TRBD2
TGTGCCAGCAGCTCCTTCTCCGGGACTACCAACTACGAGCAGTACTTC
CASSSFSGTTNYEQYF
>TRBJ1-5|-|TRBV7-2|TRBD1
TGTGCCAGCAGCTTAGCCTACCCGGGACAGGGGGTAAGTCAGCCCCAGCATTTT
CASSLAYPGQGVSQPQHF
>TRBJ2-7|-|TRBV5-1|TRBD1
TGCGCCAGCAGCTTGGCGGGACAGTCCTACGAGCAGTACTTC
CASSLAGQSYEQYF
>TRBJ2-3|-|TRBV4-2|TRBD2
TGTGCCAGCAGCCTCCGGGCGGGGGGGACGGTTTCAGATACGCAGTATTTT
CASSLRAGGTVSDTQYF
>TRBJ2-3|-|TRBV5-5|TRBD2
TGTGCCAGCAGCTCCAAGAGCGGGGCGCGGGGGTATTTT
CASSSKSGARGYF
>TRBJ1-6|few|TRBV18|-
TGTGCCAGCTCACCGGGGGGTAGGGATAATTCACCCCTCCACTTT
CASSPGGRDNSPLHF
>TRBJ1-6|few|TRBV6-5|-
TGTGCCAGCAGCCCGGACAGCCTCCGGACGAGGTCCCTCCACTTT
CASSPDSLRTRSLHF
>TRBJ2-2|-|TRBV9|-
TGTGCCAGCAGCGTCGAGACAGGCTCGAACACCGGGGAGCTGTTTTTT
CASSVETGSNTGELFF
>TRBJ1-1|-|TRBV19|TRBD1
TGTGCCAGCAGGACAGGCTCGAACACTGAAGCTTTCTTT
CASRTGSNTEAFF
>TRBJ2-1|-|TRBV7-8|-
TGTGCCAGCAGCTTAAATAATATGGGGGGGGGCCGCTCCTACAATGAGCAGTTCTTC
CASSLNNMGGGRSYNEQFF
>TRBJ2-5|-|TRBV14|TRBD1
TGTGCCAGCAGCCTACGGACAGGGGGCTGGGAGACCCAGTACTTC
CASSLRTGGWETQYF
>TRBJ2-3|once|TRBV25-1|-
TGTGCCAGCAGTGAGCCCCTGCCCTCAGATACGCAGTATTTT
CASSEPLPSDTQYF
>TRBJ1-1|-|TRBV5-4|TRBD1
TGTGCCAGCAGCTTGGGAGGCAGGGGGCAGACTGAAGCTTTCTTT
CASSLGGRGQTEAFF
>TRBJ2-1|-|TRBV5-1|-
TGCGCCAGCAGATGGGTCCCGCCCCCAAGCCCCTACAATGAGCAGTTCTTC
CASRWVPPPSPYNEQFF
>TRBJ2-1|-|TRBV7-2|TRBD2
TGTGCCAGCAGCCCTCCGGGGCTAGCGGGGGGCGGGGAGCAGTTCTTC
CASSPPGLAGGGEQFF
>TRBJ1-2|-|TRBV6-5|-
TGTGCCAGCAGTTCCTCGGGGATGTGGGGGGCGCGATACACCTTC
CASSSSGMWGARYTF
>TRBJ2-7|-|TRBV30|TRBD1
TGTGCCGGAGACTCTTACCGGGACAGGGGCACCTACGAGCAGTACTTC
CAGDSYRDRGTYEQYF
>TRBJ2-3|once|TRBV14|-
TGTGCCAGCAGCGGGTCCGGCGGGACCCACACAGATACGCAGTATTTT
CASSGSGGTHTDTQYF
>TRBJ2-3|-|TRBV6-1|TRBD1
TGTGCCAGCAGACAGACAGGGGCTGGGACAGATACGCAGTATTTT
CASRQTGAGTDTQYF
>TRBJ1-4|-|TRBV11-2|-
TGTGCCAGCAGCTCCCGGGGGGCAACTAATGAAAAACTGTTTTTT
CASSSRGATNEKLFF
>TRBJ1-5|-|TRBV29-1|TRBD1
TGCAGCGTTCTCACGAGGGGGACAGACAATCAGCCCCAGCATTTT
CSVLTRGTDNQPQHF
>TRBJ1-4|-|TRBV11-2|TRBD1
TGTGCCAGCAGCTTGGGACAGGGGAATGAAAAACTGTTTTTT
CASSLGQGNEKLFF
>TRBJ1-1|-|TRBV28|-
TGTGCCAGCAGTTTGGCGGGGGGGTACACTGAAGCTTTCTTT
CASSLAGGYTEAFF
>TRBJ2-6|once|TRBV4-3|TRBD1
TGCGCCAGCAGCTACAGGACAGGGGGGGGGACTGGGGCCAACGTCCTGACTTTC
CASSYRTGGGTGANVLTF
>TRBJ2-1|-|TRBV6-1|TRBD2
TGTGCCACCGGGACTAGCGGGGGCAGCGAGCAGTTCTTC
CATGTSGGSEQFF
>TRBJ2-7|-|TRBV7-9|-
TGTGCCAGCAGCGGCAGAGGTAGGGGTGAAGAGCAGTACTTC
CASSGRGRGEEQYF
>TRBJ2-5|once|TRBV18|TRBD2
TGTGCCAGCTCACCGGCGGGGGGAAACCAAGAGACCCAGTACTTC
CASSPAGGNQETQYF
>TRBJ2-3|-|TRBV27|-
TGTGCCAGCAGAGGTCGGGGTACTAGCACAGATACGCAGTATTTT
CASRGRGTSTDTQYF
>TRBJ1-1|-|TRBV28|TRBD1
TGTGCCACGAGGACAGGGGGCACTGAAGCTTTCTTT
CATRTGGTEAFF
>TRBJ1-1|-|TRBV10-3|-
TGTGCCATCAGTATCGGACTCCAGGGCACTGAAGCTTTCTTT
CAISIGLQGTEAFF
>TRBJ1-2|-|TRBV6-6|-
TGTGCCAGCACTCAAATCGGTAGAGTTAACTATGGCTACACCTTC
CASTQIGRVNYGYTF
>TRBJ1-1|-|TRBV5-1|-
TGCGCCACCACGTCAGGGGCTTCCATGAACACTGAAGCTTTCTTT
CATTSGASMNTEAFF
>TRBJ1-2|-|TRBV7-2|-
TGTGCCAGCAACCTGGGGCGGAACTATGGCTACACCTTC
CASNLGRNYGYTF